Shown below are 10 T cell receptor beta chains from a single sample sequenced in a study of blood T cell repertoires in COVID-19 (dated by TCRdb to the early 2020s). Libraries were prepared through the immunoSEQ multiplex PCR assay. TCRdb's version of the immuneACCESS table is confined to in-frame rearrangements and falls short of the full clone set. An unresolved V gene accounts for under half of the shortfall where checked; the remainder is of unknown origin. The sample contains about 280,000 clones, 85% of them found a single time. In total, the top ten clones hold 2.5% to 3% of the sample. The sample was PBMCs or T cells enriched from blood (not recorded which). Receptors originate from a woman between 45 and 60 years old who had recovered from COVID-19.

V gene TRBV5-4 combines with J gene TRBJ1-1; the D is unclear. This CDR3 has 15 amino acids. Germline CDR1 and CDR2: SGHNT and YYREEE (reference sequence). Deletions cut 3 bases from V and 1 base from J, with 13 bases between. The CDR3 bases are TGTGCCAGCAGCTCGGGGTCTACAAGGAACACTGAAGCTTTCTTT. The encoded protein is CASSSGSTRNTEAFF.

This clone was detected only once. The V and J genes are TRBV30 and TRBJ2-2, with a tentative D call TRBD2 (5 bases). The CDR3 length is 15 residues. V lost 2 bases and J 8 bases, leaving 18 bases between the germline ends. Germline assignment: CDR1 GTSNPN and CDR2 SVGIG (reference sequence). This CDR3 is CAWSLAPTVFGELFF. The CDR3 DNA reads TGTGCCTGGAGTCTAGCCCCGACGGTGTTTGGGGAGCTGTTTTTT.

The chain is built from TRBV30 and TRBJ2-2; possible D gene TRBD2, 5 bases. Germline V gives CDR1 GTSNPN, CDR2 SVGIG (reference sequence). This CDR3 region has 13 residues. V lost 5 bases to trimming and J lost 5 bases, with 12 bases between them. This CDR3 reads CAWASSGTGELFF. The CDR3 DNA is TGTGCCTGGGCTAGTTCGGGGACCGGGGAGCTGTTTTTT. The full variable domain, with the rest looked up from reference TRBV30 and TRBJ2-2, is SQTIHQWPATLVQPVGSPLSLECTVEGTSNPNLYWYRQAAGRGLQLLFYSVGIGQISSEVPQNLSASRPQDRQFILSSKKLLLSDSGFYLCAWASSGTGELFFGEGSRLTVL.

This clone has more than one count but fewer than ten. The CDR3 bases are TGTGCCAGCAGAACAGGCGCGGGGTACACCTTC. It codes for CASRTGAGYTF. The chain links TRBV25-1 to TRBJ1-2; D is perhaps TRBD1 (5 bases). The CDR3 runs to 11 residues. Germline CDR1 MGHDK, CDR2 SYGVNS. V was trimmed by 6 bases and J by 11 bases, leaving 13 bases between them.

The V and J genes are TRBV9 and TRBJ1-1, with 7 bases that match TRBD1. The CDR3 covers 14 residues. The J segment lost 7 bases and the V segment lost 0 bases, leaving 6 bases of the junction unmatched. Germline lookup yields CDR1 SGDLS and CDR2 YYNGEE. The CDR3 here is CASSVEPQGGEAFF. The CDR3 DNA is TGTGCCAGCAGCGTAGAGCCCCAGGGGGGTGAAGCTTTCTTT.

This clone was detected only once. J is TRBJ1-6 and V is TRBV6-5; D is undetermined. CDR1 MNHEY and CDR2 SVGAGI come from the germline V gene. This CDR3 comprises 16 residues. V gave up 0 bases and J gave up 9 bases, with 15 bases separating them. The DNA of the CDR3 is TGTGCCAGCAGTTACTCAAGGTGGAGAAGAGGTTCACCCCTCCACTTT. Translating it yields CASSYSRWRRGSPLHF.

This clone has only one observation. The rearrangement links TRBV18 to TRBJ2-6; no clear D. CDR3 length equals 15 residues. Germline CDR1 KGHSH, CDR2 LQKENI. The V and J ends lost 4 bases and 0 bases respectively, with 7 bases between them. The CDR3 nucleotides are TGTGCCAGCTCACTCAAACACTCTGGGGCCAACGTCCTGACTTTC. Its translation: CASSLKHSGANVLTF.

J is TRBJ1-4 and V is TRBV20-1; maybe TRBD1 (6 bases). The CDR3 spans 15 residues. With 3 bases removed from V and 7 bases from J, the gap between germline ends came to 18 bases. Germline V gene data show CDR1 as DFQATT and CDR2 as SNEGSKA (reference sequence). The CDR3 region has the DNA TGCAGTGCTAGTTATCGGGGCAAAGGGGGTGAAAAACTGTTTTTT. Translated: CSASYRGKGGEKLFF.

V is TRBV18 and J is TRBJ2-7; the match to TRBD2 covers 11 bases. The CDR3 loop spans 14 amino acids. Trimming took 6 bases from V and 4 from J; bases not matched to a gene: 5. Per the germline V gene, CDR1 is KGHSH and CDR2 is LQKENI. In nucleotides, the CDR3 is TGTGCCAGCTCCGTAGCGGGAGGGCCGTACGAGCAGTACTTC. Translation: CASSVAGGPYEQYF.

This clone came up a few times. V and J are TRBV5-1 and TRBJ2-7; 12 bases fit TRBD2. The CDR3 has 16 amino acids. The junction had 6 bases not matched to a gene; V was cut back by 5 bases and J by 0 bases. Germline V lookup: CDR1 SGHRS, CDR2 YFSETQ. The CDR3 is CASRPTSGGTSYEQYF. CDR3 in DNA: TGCGCCAGCAGACCTACTAGCGGGGGGACCTCCTACGAGCAGTACTTC. The complete variable domain, with remaining parts taken from reference TRBV5-1 and TRBJ2-7, reads KAGVTQTPRYLIKTRGQQVTLSCSPISGHRSVSWYQQTPGQGLQFLFEYFSETQRNKGNFPGRFSGRQFSNSRSEMNVSTLELGDSALYLCASRPTSGGTSYEQYFGPGTRLTVT.